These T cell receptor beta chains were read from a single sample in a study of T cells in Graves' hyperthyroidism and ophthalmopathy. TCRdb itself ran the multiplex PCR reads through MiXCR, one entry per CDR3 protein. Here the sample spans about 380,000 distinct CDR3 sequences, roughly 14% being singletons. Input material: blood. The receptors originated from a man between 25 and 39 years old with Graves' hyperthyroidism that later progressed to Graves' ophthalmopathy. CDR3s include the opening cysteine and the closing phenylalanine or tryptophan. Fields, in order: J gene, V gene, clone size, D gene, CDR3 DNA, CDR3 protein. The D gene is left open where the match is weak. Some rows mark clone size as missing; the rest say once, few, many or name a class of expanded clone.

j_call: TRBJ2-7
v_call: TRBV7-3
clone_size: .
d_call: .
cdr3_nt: TGTGCCAGCAGCTACGGGGCAGGGGTTCCCTACGAGCAGTACTTC
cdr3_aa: CASSYGAGVPYEQYF

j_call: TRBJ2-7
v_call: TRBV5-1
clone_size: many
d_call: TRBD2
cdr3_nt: TGCGCCAGCAGCAACCCTAGCGGGGGGAACGAGCAGTACTTC
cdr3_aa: CASSNPSGGNEQYF

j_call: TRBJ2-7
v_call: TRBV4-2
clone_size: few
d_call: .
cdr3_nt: TGTGCCAGCAGCCAAGATAGGCAGGACTACGAGCAGTACTTC
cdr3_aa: CASSQDRQDYEQYF

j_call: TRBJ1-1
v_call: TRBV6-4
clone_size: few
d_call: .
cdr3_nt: TGTGCCAGCAGTGACTGGGGGGGAGACGACACTGAAGCTTTCTTT
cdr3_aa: CASSDWGGDDTEAFF

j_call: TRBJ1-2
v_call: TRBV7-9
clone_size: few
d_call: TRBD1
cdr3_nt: TGTGCCAGCAGCTCAGCGACAGGGCTGGGCTACACCTTC
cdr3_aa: CASSSATGLGYTF

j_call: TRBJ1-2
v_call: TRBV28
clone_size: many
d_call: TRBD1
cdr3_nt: TGTGCCAGCCGTTTCGCAGGGGGCCCAAACTATGGCTACACCTTC
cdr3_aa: CASRFAGGPNYGYTF

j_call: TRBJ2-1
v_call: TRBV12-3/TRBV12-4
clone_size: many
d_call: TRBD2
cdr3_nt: TGTGCCAGCAGGCCGACTAGCGGGTCCTACAATGAGCAGTTCTTC
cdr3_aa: CASRPTSGSYNEQFF

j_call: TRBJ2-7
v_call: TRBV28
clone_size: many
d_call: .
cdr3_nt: TGTGCCAGCAGTGGGGCAGGGGCCTACGAGCAGTACTTC
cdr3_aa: CASSGAGAYEQYF

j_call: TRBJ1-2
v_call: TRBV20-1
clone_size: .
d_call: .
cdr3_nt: TGCAGTGCTAGAGATCTGATGGAAGCTAACTATGGCTACACCTTC
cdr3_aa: CSARDLMEANYGYTF

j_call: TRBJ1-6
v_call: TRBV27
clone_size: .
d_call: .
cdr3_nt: TGTGCCAGCAGTTTGTTACCGGACAGCTCGGGGAATTCACCCCTCCACTTT
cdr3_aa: CASSLLPDSSGNSPLHF

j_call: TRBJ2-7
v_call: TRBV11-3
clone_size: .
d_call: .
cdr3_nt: TGTGCCAGCAGCTTTGCTCAATCCCGGGCAGCGGAAAAGGGCTCCTACGAGCAGTACTTC
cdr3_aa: CASSFAQSRAAEKGSYEQYF

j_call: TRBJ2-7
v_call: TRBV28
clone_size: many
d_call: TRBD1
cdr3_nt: TGTGCCAGCAGTTCAGGGGGCGCCTGGGAGCAGTACTTC
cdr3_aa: CASSSGGAWEQYF

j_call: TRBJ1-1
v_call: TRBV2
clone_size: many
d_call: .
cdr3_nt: TGTGCCAGCCCCGGGGGGCTTGACACTGAAGCTTTCTTT
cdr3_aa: CASPGGLDTEAFF

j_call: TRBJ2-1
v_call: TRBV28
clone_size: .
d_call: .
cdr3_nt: TGTGCCAGCAGTTTCCTCGAGGGCTACGAGCAGTTCTTC
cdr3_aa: CASSFLEGYEQFF

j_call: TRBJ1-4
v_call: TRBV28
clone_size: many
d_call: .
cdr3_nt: TGTGCCAGCAGTTTATGGGGTGGGGGTGAAAAACTGTTTTTT
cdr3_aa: CASSLWGGGEKLFF

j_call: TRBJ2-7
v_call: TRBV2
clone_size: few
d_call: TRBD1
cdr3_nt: TGTGCCACGGTGACAGGGGTGGGCGAGCAATACTTC
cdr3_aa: CATVTGVGEQYF

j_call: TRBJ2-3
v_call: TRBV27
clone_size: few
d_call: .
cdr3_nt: TGTGCCAGCAGTGCCTCCGGAGAGACAGATACGCAATATTTT
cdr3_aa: CASSASGETDTQYF

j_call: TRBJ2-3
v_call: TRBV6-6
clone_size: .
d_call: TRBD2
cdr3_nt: TGTGCCAGCAGTTACGGGGAAGTCGGGGGGGCAACAGATACGCAGTATTTT
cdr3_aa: CASSYGEVGGATDTQYF

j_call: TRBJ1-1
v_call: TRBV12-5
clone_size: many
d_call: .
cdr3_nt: TGTGCTAGTGGTTTGGTAACAGGACAGCTAATGAACACTGAAGCTTTCTTT
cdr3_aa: CASGLVTGQLMNTEAFF

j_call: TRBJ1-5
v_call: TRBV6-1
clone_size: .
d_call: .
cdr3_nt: TGTGCCAGCAGCCGGAGGAGGGGGAATCAGCCCCAGCATTTT
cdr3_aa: CASSRRRGNQPQHF

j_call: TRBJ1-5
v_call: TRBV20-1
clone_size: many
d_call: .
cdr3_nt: TGCAGTGCTAGACCCTCCACCGGGGACAATCAGCCCCAGCATTTT
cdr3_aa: CSARPSTGDNQPQHF

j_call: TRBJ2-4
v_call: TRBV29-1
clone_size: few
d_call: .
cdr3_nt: TGCAGCGTGCTACAGGGAAATACCAAAAACATTCAGTACTTC
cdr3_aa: CSVLQGNTKNIQYF